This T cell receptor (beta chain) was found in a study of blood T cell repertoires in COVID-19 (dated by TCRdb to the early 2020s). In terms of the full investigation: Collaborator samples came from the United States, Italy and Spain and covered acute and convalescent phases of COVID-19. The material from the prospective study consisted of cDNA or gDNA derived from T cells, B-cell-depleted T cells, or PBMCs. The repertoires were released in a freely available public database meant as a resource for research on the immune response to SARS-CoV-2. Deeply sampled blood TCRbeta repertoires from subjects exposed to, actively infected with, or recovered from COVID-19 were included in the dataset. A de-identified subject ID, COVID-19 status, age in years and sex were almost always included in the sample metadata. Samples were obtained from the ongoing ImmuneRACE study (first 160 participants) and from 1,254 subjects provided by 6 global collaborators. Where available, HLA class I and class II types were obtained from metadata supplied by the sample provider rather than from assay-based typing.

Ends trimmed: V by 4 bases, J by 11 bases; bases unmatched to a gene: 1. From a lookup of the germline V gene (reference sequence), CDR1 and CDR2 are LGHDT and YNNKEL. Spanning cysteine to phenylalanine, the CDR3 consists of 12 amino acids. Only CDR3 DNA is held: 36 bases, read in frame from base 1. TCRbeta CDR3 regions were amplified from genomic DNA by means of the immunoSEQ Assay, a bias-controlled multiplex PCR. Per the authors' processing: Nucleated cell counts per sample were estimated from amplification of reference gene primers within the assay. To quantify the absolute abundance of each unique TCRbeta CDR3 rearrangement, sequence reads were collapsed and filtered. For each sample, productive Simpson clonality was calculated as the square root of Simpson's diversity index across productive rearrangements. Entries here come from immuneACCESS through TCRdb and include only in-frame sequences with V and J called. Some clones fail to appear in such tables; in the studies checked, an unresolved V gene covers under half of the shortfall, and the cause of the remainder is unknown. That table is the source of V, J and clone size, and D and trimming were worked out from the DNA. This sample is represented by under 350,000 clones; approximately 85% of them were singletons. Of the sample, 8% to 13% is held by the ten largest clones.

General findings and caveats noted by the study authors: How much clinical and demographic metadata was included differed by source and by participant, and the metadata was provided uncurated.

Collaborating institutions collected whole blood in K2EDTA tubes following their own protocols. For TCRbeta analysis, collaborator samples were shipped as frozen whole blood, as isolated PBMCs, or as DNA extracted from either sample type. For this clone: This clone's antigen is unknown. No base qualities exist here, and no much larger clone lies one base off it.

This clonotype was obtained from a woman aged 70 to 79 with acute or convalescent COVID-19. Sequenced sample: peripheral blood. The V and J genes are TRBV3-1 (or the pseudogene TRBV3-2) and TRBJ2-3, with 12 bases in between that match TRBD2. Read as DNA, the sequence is TGTGCCAGCAGCCCACTAGCGGGGGGGCAGTATTTT. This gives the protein CASSPLAGGQYF.